This TCR beta chain originates from a study of T cells in Graves' hyperthyroidism and ophthalmopathy. Study information: Peripheral blood was secured at the point of initial diagnosis, before any treatment.

Hyperthyroidism patients were newly diagnosed, had disease duration under 2 months, and were aged 18 to 65 years. Lactation, pregnancy, other autoimmune disease or uncontrolled infection led to exclusion of patients. Amplification of TCR beta CDR3 regions used RNA as the template. The HTBI primer set was used in a first-round RT-PCR of the TCR CDR3. Via MiXCR, TCRdb re-called the multiplex PCR reads, giving one row per CDR3 protein. The sample includes 480,000 or so distinct CDR3 sequences, roughly an eighth seen only once; the top ten take roughly 17%. Comment on this clonotype: Its antigen is unknown.

Study results and limitations: Blood shared most expanded thyroid clonotypes above 0.001.

Material for sequencing was blood. The sequence derives from a young woman with Graves' hyperthyroidism.

The CDR3 nucleotides are TGCAGTACCTCCGGGCAGAACCCCTACGAGCAGTACTTC. Protein sequence: CSTSGQNPYEQYF. The rearrangement uses TRBV20-1 and TRBJ2-7; D not certain. The CDR3 spans 13 residues. The V end lost 8 bases, the J end lost 2 bases, and 16 bases lay between the germline ends. Looked up from germline, CDR1 is DFQATT and CDR2 is SNEGSKA (reference sequence).